This TCR beta chain originates from a study of T cell therapy after organ transplantation. This CDR3 region has 16 residues. The J segment lost 6 bases and the V segment lost 0 bases, leaving 7 bases of the junction unmatched. Germline V CDR1 and CDR2: LGHNA, YSLEER. General study results and limits: Minimal repertoire change after therapy followed marked pretherapy expansions in nonresponders.

Measured with immunoSEQ multiplex PCR; TCRdb has only the in-frame clones, and not every one. This repertoire shows approximately 52,000 clones, approximately 94% found once; its top ten account for about 3.4%. A remark on this clone: The antigen remains unidentified.

Specimen: CD8+ T cells from blood, collected before autologous CMV-specific T cell therapy. V is TRBV4-3 and J is TRBJ1-2, with TRBD1 identical over 10 bases. This clonotype was sampled from a human patient who had received a solid organ transplant and had CMV disease. CDR3 residues: CASSQEMIGQGDGYTF. CDR3 bases: TGCGCCAGCAGCCAAGAAATGATAGGACAGGGGGATGGCTACACCTTC.